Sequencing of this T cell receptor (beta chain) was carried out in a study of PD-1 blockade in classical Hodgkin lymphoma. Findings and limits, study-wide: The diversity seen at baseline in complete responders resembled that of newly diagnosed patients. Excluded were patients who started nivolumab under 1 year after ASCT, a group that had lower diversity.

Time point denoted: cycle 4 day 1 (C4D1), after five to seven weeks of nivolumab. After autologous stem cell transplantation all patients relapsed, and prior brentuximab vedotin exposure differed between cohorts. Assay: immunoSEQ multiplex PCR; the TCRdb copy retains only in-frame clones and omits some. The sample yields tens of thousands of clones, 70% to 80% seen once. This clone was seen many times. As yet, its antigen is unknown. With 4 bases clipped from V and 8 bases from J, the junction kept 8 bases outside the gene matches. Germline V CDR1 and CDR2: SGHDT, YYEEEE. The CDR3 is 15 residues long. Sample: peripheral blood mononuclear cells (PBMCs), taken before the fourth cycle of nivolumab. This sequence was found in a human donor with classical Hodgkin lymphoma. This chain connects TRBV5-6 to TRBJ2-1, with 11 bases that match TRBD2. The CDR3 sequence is CASSILAGGRYEQFF. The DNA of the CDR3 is TGTGCCAGCAGCATCCTAGCGGGGGGTCGGTATGAGCAGTTCTTC.